Following are 21 T cell receptor beta chains from one sample sequenced in a study of regulatory T cells in long-lasting Graves disease. Time point here: newly diagnosed GD, antithyroid drugs for less than 3 months. Extracted PBMC RNA gave rise to the TCR library. Building the TCR beta libraries relied on iRepertoire HTBI primers, and CDR3 regions underwent Arm-PCR. TCRdb re-called the multiplex PCR reads with MiXCR, one entry per CDR3 protein. The repertoire consists of approximately 460,000 distinct CDR3 sequences, with roughly 17% occurring once and the leading ten covering about 10%. This sample also appeared in a second study, on T cells in Graves' hyperthyroidism and ophthalmopathy.

The material sequenced was peripheral blood mononuclear cells (PBMCs), taken at new diagnosis, from a patient treated with antithyroid drugs. The receptors derive from a woman aged 30 to 39 with Graves disease.

As regards this clonotype: This may arise from a read error, as a much more abundant clone is one base away. The V gene is TRBV30, the J gene TRBJ1-5, with 8 positions matching TRBD1. V trimming: 1 base; J trimming: 6 bases; junction bases outside the gene matches: 11. CDR1 is GTSNPN and CDR2 is SVGIG in the germline V gene (reference sequence). The CDR3 length is 16 residues. CDR3 DNA: TGTGCCTGGAGTGGACGGTGGACAGGGAAGGGTCAGCCCCAGCATTTT. As protein: CAWSGRWTGKGQPQHF.

CDR3 bases: TGTGCCAGCATCACAGGGGGCGGATCCGGATCTGGGGCCAACGTCCTGACTTTC. Its translation: CASITGGGSGSGANVLTF. V gene TRBV6-2 or TRBV6-3 combines with J gene TRBJ2-6; 9 nucleotides agree with TRBD1. With 7 bases clipped from V and 1 base from J, the junction kept 11 bases outside the gene matches. This CDR3 region has 18 residues. Germline lookup yields CDR1 MNHEY and CDR2 SVGEGT.

The sample holds a few counts of this clonotype. This chain uses TRBV12-3 or TRBV12-4 with TRBJ2-7, with 7 positions matching TRBD2. This CDR3 region has 15 residues. Trimming at V came to 0 bases and at J to 3 bases, leaving 5 bases not matched to a gene. The CDR3 DNA follows: TGTGCCAGCAGTTTAGCGGGACTATCCCGCTACGAGCAGTACTTC. Protein sequence: CASSLAGLSRYEQYF.

About this clonotype itself: Since a much larger clone is just one base distant, this may be a read error. The rearrangement uses TRBV6-5 and TRBJ1-1; D is undetermined. The germline gives CDR1 MNHEY, CDR2 SVGAGI. The CDR3 contains 13 residues. The V gene lost 2 bases and the J gene lost 8 bases, with 12 bases spanning the gap. The CDR3 here is CASSYKVAREAFF. CDR3 DNA: TGTGCCAGCAGTTACAAGGTTGCCAGAGAAGCTTTCTTT.

This clonotype was seen a few times. The rearrangement uses TRBV27 and TRBJ1-6; D unresolved. This CDR3 region has 15 residues. Germline assignment: CDR1 MNHEY and CDR2 SMNVEV (reference sequence). The ends were cut back, 8 bases at V and 0 bases at J, with 11 bases in the middle. The CDR3, as DNA: TGTGCCAGCGCAGAACCGGGCTCCTATAATTCACCCCTCCACTTT. It translates to CASAEPGSYNSPLHF.

This clonotype was seen at least ten times. The chain has TRBV18 and TRBJ1-2; unclear D gene. The CDR3 covers 17 residues. Deletions cut 2 bases from V and 2 bases from J, with 18 bases between. CDR1 is KGHSH, CDR2 LQKENI, per germline. The CDR3 region is CASSPRGPGVLNYGYTF. The CDR3 DNA sequence: TGTGCCAGCTCACCAAGAGGGCCGGGAGTTTTAAACTATGGCTACACCTTC. The whole variable domain, remainder taken from reference TRBV18 and TRBJ1-2, is NAGVMQNPRHLVRRRGQEARLRCSPMKGHSHVYWYRQLPEEGLKFMVYLQKENIIDESGMPKERFSAEFPKEGPSILRIQQVVRGDSAAYFCASSPRGPGVLNYGYTFGSGTRLTVV.

The chain joins TRBV19 to TRBJ2-5, with a tentative D call TRBD1 (6 bases). The germline CDR1 and CDR2 sequences are LNHDA and SQIVND (reference sequence). The CDR3 extends over 15 amino acids. V dropped 5 bases and J dropped 4 bases, with 17 bases sitting between them. DNA of the CDR3: TGTGCCAGTAGTGCCTCACAGGGAGTGGGAGAGACCCAGTACTTC. Its translation: CASSASQGVGETQYF.

As concerns this clonotype: Given a much more abundant clone one base away, this may be a read error. This chain uses TRBV5-1 with TRBJ2-5, with a weak D call TRBD2 (5 bases). CDR1 is SGHRS and CDR2 is YFSETQ in the germline V gene. This CDR3 is 16 amino acids long. V lost 1 base to trimming and J lost 11 bases, with 24 bases between them. As DNA, the CDR3 is TGCGCCAGCAGCTTGACCGGGGATATTTCCTACAATGAGCAGTACTTC. Protein product: CASSLTGDISYNEQYF.

Comments on this clonotype: A junction boundary mismatches the germline segment, possibly from a read error. The chain has TRBV7-2 and TRBJ2-5; D unresolved. The CDR3 is made up of 15 amino acids. Germline V gives CDR1 SGHTA, CDR2 FQGNSA. Here the CDR3 DNA reads TGTGCCTGCAGCTGGTCCCGGACCTCCACAGAGACCCAGTACTTC. Translating it yields CACSWSRTSTETQYF.

This clonotype occurred many times. V is TRBV20-1 and J is TRBJ2-7; 10 bases line up with TRBD2. With 5 bases clipped from V and 5 bases from J, the junction kept 0 bases outside the gene matches. Germline V CDR1 and CDR2: DFQATT, SNEGSKA (reference sequence). The CDR3 totals 11 residues. The CDR3 DNA reads TGCAGTGCTGGACTAGCGGACGAGCAGTACTTC. It is translated as CSAGLADEQYF.

Note on this clonotype: This may stem from a read error, because a much larger clone lies one nucleotide away. The chain uses TRBV5-1 and TRBJ2-7; D might be TRBD1 or TRBD2, each matching 5 bases. CDR3 size: 13 residues. Germline V gene lookup returns CDR1 SGHRS and CDR2 YFSETQ. The DNA of the CDR3 is TGCGTCAGCGGCCGGGACCGGTCCTACGAGCAGTACTTC. The encoded protein is CVSGRDRSYEQYF.

This clonotype has at least ten counts. The CDR3 nucleotides are TGTGCCAGCAGCACGATAGCGGGAGGGTACAATGAGCAGTTCTTC. This translates into CASSTIAGGYNEQFF. The chain couples TRBV7-9 to TRBJ2-1; 11 bases are a match to TRBD2. The V gene's germline CDR1 is SEHNR and CDR2 FQNEAQ (reference sequence). The CDR3 extends over 15 amino acids. Losses at the gene ends were 5 bases for V and 4 bases for J; bases not matched to a gene: 4.

The chain couples TRBV6-1 to TRBJ2-7; 8 bases are shared with TRBD1. Germline trimming cut 7 bases from V and 2 bases from J; bases unmatched to any gene: 7. This CDR3 spans 14 amino acids. Germline CDR1 reads MNHNS; CDR2 reads SASEGT. CDR3 residues: CASIEDRDAYEQYF. The CDR3 region has the DNA TGTGCCAGCATCGAGGACAGGGACGCCTACGAGCAGTACTTC.

This clonotype turned up a few times. The V gene is TRBV24-1, the J gene TRBJ2-5; D possibly corresponds to TRBD1 (6 bases). The V end was cut by 1 base, the J end by 0 bases, with 14 bases between. The germline gives CDR1 KGHDR, CDR2 SFDVKD. This CDR3 has 17 residues. As DNA, the CDR3 is TGTGCCACCAGTGATTTAGCCCCGAGGGGGAACCAAGAGACCCAGTACTTC. This encodes CATSDLAPRGNQETQYF.

This clonotype was detected many times. This sequence joins TRBV11-2 and TRBJ2-6; D gene unclear. The V gene's germline CDR1 is SGHAT and CDR2 FQNNGV. The germline V and J ends were trimmed by 4 bases and 0 bases, with 19 bases remaining between them. The CDR3 consists of 19 residues. Written as DNA, the CDR3 is TGTGCCAGCAGCTCCTTTAAGTTGAGGTCGAGCTCTGGGGCCAACGTCCTGACTTTC. This codes for CASSSFKLRSSSGANVLTF. The full variable domain, its missing parts supplied by reference TRBV11-2 and TRBJ2-6, is EAGVAQSPRYKIIEKRQSVAFWCNPISGHATLYWYQQILGQGPKLLIQFQNNGVVDDSQLPKDRFSAERLKGVDSTLKIQPAKLEDSAVYLCASSSFKLRSSSGANVLTFGAGSRLTVL.

This clonotype appeared a few times. The rearrangement uses TRBV10-3 and TRBJ2-3; unclear D gene. V lost 0 bases to trimming and J lost 3 bases, with 13 bases between them. The germline V gene has CDR1 ENHRY and CDR2 SYGVKD. This CDR3 is 16 amino acids long. DNA for the CDR3: TGTGCCATCAGTGAGTCGGCCCTAGAGGCTACAGATACGCAGTATTTT. This sequence encodes CAISESALEATDTQYF.

The sample holds many counts of this clonotype. The CDR3 DNA follows: TGTGCCAGCAGTACAGGGGGGACTGAAGCTTTCTTT. It is translated as CASSTGGTEAFF. This rearrangement joins TRBV2 to TRBJ1-1; 8 bases fit TRBD1. Looked up from germline, CDR1 is SNHLY and CDR2 is FYNNEI. Trimming took 5 bases from V and 5 from J; bases not matched to a gene: 1. CDR3 length equals 12 residues.

The table lists this clonotype with a few counts. This chain uses TRBV6-2 or TRBV6-3 with TRBJ2-3; 10 nucleotides align to TRBD2. Trimming took 6 bases from V and 0 from J; bases not matched to a gene: 6. This CDR3 is 16 amino acids long. From germline, CDR1 is MNHEY and CDR2 SVGEGT. The CDR3 reads CASSALAGDSTDTQYF. The DNA for the CDR3 is TGTGCCAGCAGCGCGCTAGCGGGAGATAGCACAGATACGCAGTATTTT.

V usage is TRBV11-2 and J usage is TRBJ1-3; a possible D gene is TRBD1 (5 bases). CDR3 length: 13 residues. Between the trimmed V and J ends, which lost 5 bases and 2 bases, there was a span of 7 bases. Looked up from germline, CDR1 is SGHAT and CDR2 is FQNNGV. CDR3 bases: TGTGCCAGCAGCCAGGGTGCTGGAAACACCATATATTTT. Protein: CASSQGAGNTIYF.

V usage is TRBV4-1 and J usage is TRBJ1-5; D possibly corresponds to TRBD1 (5 bases). The CDR3 runs to 13 residues. The V end lost 5 bases, the J end lost 6 bases, and 11 bases lay between the germline ends. Germline-derived CDR1 and CDR2 are MGHRA and YSYEKL. CDR3 loop: CASSGDQLQPQHF. CDR3 DNA: TGCGCCAGCAGCGGGGACCAACTTCAGCCCCAGCATTTT.

This clonotype showed up just a few times. V is TRBV20-1 and J is TRBJ2-4; TRBD1 agrees at 7 bases. V was clipped by 6 bases and J by 4 bases; unmatched bases: 6. Germline CDR1 and CDR2: DFQATT and SNEGSKA (reference sequence). CDR3 size: 13 residues. This CDR3 reads CSAKTGIKNIQYF. In nucleotides, the CDR3 is TGCAGTGCCAAGACAGGGATAAAAAACATTCAGTACTTC.